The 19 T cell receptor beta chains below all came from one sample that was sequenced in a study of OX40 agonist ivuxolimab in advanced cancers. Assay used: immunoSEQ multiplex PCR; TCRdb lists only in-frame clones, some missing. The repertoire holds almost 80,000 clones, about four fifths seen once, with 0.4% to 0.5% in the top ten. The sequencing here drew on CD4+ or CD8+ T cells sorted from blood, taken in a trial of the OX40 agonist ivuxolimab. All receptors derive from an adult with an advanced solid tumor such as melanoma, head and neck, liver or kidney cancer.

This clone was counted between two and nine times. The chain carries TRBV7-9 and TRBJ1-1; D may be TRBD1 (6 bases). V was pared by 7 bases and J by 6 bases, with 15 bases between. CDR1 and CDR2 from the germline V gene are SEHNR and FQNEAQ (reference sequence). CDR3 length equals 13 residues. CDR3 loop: CASTIQGSPEAFF. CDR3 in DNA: TGTGCCAGCACCATCCAGGGGTCCCCTGAAGCTTTCTTT. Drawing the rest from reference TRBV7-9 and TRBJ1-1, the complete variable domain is DTGVSQNPRHKITKRGQNVTFRCDPISEHNRLYWYRQTLGQGPEFLTYFQNEAQLEKSRLLSDRFSAERPKGSFSTLEIQRTEQGDSAMYLCASTIQGSPEAFFGQGTRLTVV.

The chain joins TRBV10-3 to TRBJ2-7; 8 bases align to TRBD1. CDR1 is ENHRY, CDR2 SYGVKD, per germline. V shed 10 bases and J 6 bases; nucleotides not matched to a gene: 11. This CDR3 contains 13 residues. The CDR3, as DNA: TGTGCCACCACCCTAACAGGGGGTAGCGAGCAGTACGTC. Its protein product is CATTLTGGSEQYV.

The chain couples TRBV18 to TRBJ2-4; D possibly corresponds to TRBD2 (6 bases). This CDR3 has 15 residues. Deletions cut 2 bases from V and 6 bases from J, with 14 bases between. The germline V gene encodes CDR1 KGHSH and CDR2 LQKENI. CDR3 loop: CASSPGKGLPNIQYF. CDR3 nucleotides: TGTGCCAGCTCACCAGGGAAGGGACTTCCAAACATTCAGTACTTC.

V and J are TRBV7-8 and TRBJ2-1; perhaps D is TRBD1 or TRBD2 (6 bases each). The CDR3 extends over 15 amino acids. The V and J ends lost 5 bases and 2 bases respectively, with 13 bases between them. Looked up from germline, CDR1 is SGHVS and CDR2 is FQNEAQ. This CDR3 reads CASSETRGTYNEQFF. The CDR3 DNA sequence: TGTGCCAGCAGCGAGACTAGGGGGACCTACAATGAGCAGTTCTTC. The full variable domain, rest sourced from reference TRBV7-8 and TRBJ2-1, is GAGVSQSPRYKVAKRGQDVALRCDPISGHVSLFWYQQALGQGPEFLTYFQNEAQLDKSGLPSDRFFAERPEGSVSTLKIQRTQQEDSAVYLCASSETRGTYNEQFFGPGTRLTVL.

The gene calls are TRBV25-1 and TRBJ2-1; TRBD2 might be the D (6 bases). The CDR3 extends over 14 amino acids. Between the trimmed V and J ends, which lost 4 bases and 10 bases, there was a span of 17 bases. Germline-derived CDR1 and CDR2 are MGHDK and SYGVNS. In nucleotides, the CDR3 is TGTGCCAGCAGTGGTGGGGGGACGGTGGGAGAGCAGTTCTTC. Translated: CASSGGGTVGEQFF. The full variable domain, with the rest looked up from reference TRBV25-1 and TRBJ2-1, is EADIYQTPRYLVIGTGKKITLECSQTMGHDKMYWYQQDPGMELHLIHYSYGVNSTEKGDLSSESTVSRIRTEHFPLTLESARPSHTSQYLCASSGGGTVGEQFFGPGTRLTVL.

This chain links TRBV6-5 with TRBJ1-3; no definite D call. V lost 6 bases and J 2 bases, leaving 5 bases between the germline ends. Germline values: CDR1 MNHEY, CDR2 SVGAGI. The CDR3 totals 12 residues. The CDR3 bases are TGTGCCAGCAGGACGACTGGAAACACCATATATTTT. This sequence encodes CASRTTGNTIYF.

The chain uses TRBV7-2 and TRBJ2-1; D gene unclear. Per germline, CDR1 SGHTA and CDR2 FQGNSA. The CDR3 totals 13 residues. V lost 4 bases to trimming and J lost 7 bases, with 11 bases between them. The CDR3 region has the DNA TGTGCCAGCAGCTCCATGGGCAGGAATGAGCAGTTCTTC. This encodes CASSSMGRNEQFF.

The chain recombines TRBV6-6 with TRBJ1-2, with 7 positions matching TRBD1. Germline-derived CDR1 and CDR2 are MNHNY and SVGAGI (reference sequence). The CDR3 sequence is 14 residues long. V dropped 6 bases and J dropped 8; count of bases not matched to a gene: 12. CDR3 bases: TGTGCCAGCAGCCGCTCGACAGGGCTGAGGGGCTACACCTTC. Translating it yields CASSRSTGLRGYTF.

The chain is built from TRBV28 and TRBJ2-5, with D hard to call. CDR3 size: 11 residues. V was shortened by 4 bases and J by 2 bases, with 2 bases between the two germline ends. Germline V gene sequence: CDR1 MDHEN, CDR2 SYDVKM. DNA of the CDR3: TGTGCCAGCAGTTCGCAAGAGACCCAGTACTTC. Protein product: CASSSQETQYF.

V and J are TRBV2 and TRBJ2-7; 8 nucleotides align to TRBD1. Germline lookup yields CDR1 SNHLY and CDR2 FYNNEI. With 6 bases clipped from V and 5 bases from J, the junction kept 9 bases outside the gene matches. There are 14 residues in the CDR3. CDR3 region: CASRQGTGTHEQYF. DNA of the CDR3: TGTGCCAGCAGGCAGGGGACAGGAACCCACGAGCAGTACTTC.

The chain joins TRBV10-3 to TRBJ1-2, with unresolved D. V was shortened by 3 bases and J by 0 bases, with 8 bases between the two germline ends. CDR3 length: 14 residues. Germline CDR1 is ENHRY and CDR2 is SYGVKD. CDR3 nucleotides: TGTGCCATCAGTGATACCGACACTAACTATGGCTACACCTTC. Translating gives CAISDTDTNYGYTF.

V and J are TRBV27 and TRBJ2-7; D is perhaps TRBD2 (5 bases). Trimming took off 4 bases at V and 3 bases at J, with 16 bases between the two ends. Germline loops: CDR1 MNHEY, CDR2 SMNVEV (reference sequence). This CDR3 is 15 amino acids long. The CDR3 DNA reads TGTGCCAGCAGTTCCCGCCGGGGTTCGGTCTACGAGCAGTACTTC. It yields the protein CASSSRRGSVYEQYF.

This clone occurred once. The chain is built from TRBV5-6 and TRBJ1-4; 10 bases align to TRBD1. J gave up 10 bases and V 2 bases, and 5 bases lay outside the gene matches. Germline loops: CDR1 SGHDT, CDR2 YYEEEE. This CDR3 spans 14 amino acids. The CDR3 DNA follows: TGTGCCAGCAGCTTAGACAGGGGGCTAGGAAAACTGTTTTTT. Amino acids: CASSLDRGLGKLFF.

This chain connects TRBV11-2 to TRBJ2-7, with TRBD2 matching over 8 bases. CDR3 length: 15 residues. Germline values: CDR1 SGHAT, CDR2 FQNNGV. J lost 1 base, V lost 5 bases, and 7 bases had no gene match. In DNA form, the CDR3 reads TGTGCCAGCAGCCCCGGCGGGGGGAGGTCCTACGAGCAGTACTTC. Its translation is CASSPGGGRSYEQYF.

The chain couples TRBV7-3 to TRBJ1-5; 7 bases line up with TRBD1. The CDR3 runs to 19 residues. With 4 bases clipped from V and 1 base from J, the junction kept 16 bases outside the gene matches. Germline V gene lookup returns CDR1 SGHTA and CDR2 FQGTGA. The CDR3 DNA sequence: TGTGCCAGCAGCTCCCCCGGGTGGTCGAGGGGGCTGAGCAATCAGCCCCAGCATTTT. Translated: CASSSPGWSRGLSNQPQHF.

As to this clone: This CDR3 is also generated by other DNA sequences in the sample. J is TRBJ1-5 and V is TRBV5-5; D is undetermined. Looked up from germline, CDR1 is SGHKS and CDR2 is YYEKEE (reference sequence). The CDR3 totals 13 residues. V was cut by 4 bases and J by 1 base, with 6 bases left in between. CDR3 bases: TGTGCCAGCAGCCTCGACAGCAATCAGCCCCAGCATTTT. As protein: CASSLDSNQPQHF. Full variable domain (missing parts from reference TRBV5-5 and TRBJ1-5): DAGVTQSPTHLIKTRGQQVTLRCSPISGHKSVSWYQQVLGQGPQFIFQYYEKEERGRGNFPDRFSARQFPNYSSELNVNALLLGDSALYLCASSLDSNQPQHFGDGTRLSIL.

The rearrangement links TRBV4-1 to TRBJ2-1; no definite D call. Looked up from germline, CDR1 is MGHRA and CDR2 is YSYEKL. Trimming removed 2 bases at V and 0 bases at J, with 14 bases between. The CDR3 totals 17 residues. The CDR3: CASSQPSQLSSYNEQFF. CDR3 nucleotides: TGCGCCAGCAGCCAACCCTCACAGCTCAGCTCCTACAATGAGCAGTTCTTC.

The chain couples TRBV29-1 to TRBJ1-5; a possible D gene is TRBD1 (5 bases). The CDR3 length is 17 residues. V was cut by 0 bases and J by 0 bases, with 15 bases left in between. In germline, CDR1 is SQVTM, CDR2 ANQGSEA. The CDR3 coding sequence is TGCAGCGTTGAAGACAGGGATGTGCTTCATAGCAATCAGCCCCAGCATTTT. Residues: CSVEDRDVLHSNQPQHF.

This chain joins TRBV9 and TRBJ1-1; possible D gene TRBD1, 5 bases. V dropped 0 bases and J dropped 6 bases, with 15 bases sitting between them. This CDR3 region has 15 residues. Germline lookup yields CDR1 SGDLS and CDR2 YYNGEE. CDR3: CASSVATGGSAEAFF. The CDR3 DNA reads TGTGCCAGCAGCGTAGCTACGGGGGGGAGTGCTGAAGCTTTCTTT.